These 30 T cell receptor beta chains came from one sample sequenced in a study of cytomegalovirus exposure and HLA in healthy donors. Both 60 Vbeta primers and 13 Jbeta primers went into the PCR. The assay was immunoSEQ multiplex PCR, and TCRdb's table has in-frame clones only and misses some. The sample lists approximately 160,000 clones; more than 60% were seen once. Sequencing was performed on PBMCs. The receptors were sampled from a woman aged 40 to 50 in good health and CMV-seropositive.

In regard to this clone: This sample includes further DNA sequences coding for the same CDR3. The chain links TRBV5-1 to TRBJ2-7, with D possibly TRBD2 on 6 matching bases. V was clipped by 7 bases and J by 5 bases, with 16 bases between them. Germline CDR1 is SGHRS and CDR2 is YFSETQ. The CDR3 contains 13 residues. The CDR3 DNA sequence: TGCGCCAGCCGGGACTTAAATACCCACGAGCAGTACTTC. Residues: CASRDLNTHEQYF.

This chain links TRBV5-1 with TRBJ2-3; TRBD2 matches 8 bases. The ends lost 0 bases at V and 3 bases at J; junction bases unmatched: 6. There are 16 residues in the CDR3. Germline lookup yields CDR1 SGHRS and CDR2 YFSETQ. This chain's CDR3 is CASSLVAGGLTDTQYF. The CDR3 nucleotides are TGCGCCAGCAGCTTGGTCGCGGGGGGCCTGACAGATACGCAGTATTTT.

The V gene is TRBV30, the J gene TRBJ1-2; D ambiguous. The CDR3 is 13 amino acids. Trimming cost V 3 bases and J 7 bases, with 15 bases left between them. Germline V CDR1 and CDR2: GTSNPN, SVGIG (reference sequence). DNA of the CDR3: TGTGCCTGGAGGAGGGAGGGTGATGCTGGCTACACCTTC. Translation gives CAWRREGDAGYTF.

The V and J genes are TRBV5-5 and TRBJ1-5, with 7 nucleotides matching TRBD1. The CDR3 loop spans 15 amino acids. V lost 3 bases to trimming and J lost 7 bases; unmatched junction nucleotides: 10. Germline lookup yields CDR1 SGHKS and CDR2 YYEKEE (reference sequence). The CDR3 protein is CASSYDRERGQPQHF. CDR3 DNA sequence: TGTGCCAGCAGCTACGACAGGGAAAGGGGCCAGCCCCAGCATTTT.

V gene TRBV2 combines with J gene TRBJ2-3; 11 positions match TRBD2. The CDR3 is 18 amino acids. Trimming at V came to 2 bases and at J to 3 bases, leaving 10 bases not matched to a gene. Germline values: CDR1 SNHLY, CDR2 FYNNEI. The CDR3 region is CASSELGGVAGGTDTQYF. DNA for the CDR3: TGTGCCAGCAGTGAATTAGGTGGGGTAGCGGGGGGGACAGATACGCAGTATTTT.

The chain couples TRBV19 to TRBJ2-2; TRBD1 is a possible D gene (6 bases). The CDR3 runs to 14 residues. Germline CDR1 and CDR2: LNHDA and SQIVND (reference sequence). V lost 4 bases to trimming and J lost 5 bases, with 11 bases between them. The CDR3 loop is CASSTWGQTGELFF. CDR3 DNA sequence: TGTGCCAGTAGTACCTGGGGGCAGACCGGGGAGCTGTTTTTT.

The chain is built from TRBV7-9 and TRBJ2-3, with D unresolved. The CDR3 length is 14 residues. CDR1 is SEHNR and CDR2 is FQNEAQ in the germline V gene (reference sequence). The V gene lost 3 bases and the J gene lost 3 bases, with 10 bases spanning the gap. CDR3: CASSFGGETDTQYF. The DNA for the CDR3 is TGTGCCAGCAGCTTTGGCGGAGAAACAGATACGCAGTATTTT. The whole variable domain, remainder taken from reference TRBV7-9 and TRBJ2-3, is DTGVSQNPRHKITKRGQNVTFRCDPISEHNRLYWYRQTLGQGPEFLTYFQNEAQLEKSRLLSDRFSAERPKGSFSTLEIQRTEQGDSAMYLCASSFGGETDTQYFGPGTRLTVL.

The table lists this clone with a few counts. This chain uses TRBV4-1 with TRBJ2-1; D perhaps matches TRBD1 (5 bases). Trimming took 1 base from V and 10 from J, leaving 11 bases between them. This CDR3 spans 13 amino acids. From germline, CDR1 is MGHRA and CDR2 YSYEKL. CDR3 region: CASSQAQGVEQFF. CDR3 nucleotides: TGCGCCAGCAGCCAAGCCCAAGGGGTCGAGCAGTTCTTC.

This clone was picked up one time. The rearrangement links TRBV5-1 to TRBJ2-3; D unclear. V was trimmed by 0 bases and J by 0 bases, leaving 8 bases between them. The CDR3 consists of 15 residues. CDR1 is SGHRS and CDR2 is YFSETQ in the germline V gene. The CDR3 region is CASSLDSSSTDTQYF. The CDR3 DNA is TGCGCCAGCAGCTTGGATAGCAGTAGCACAGATACGCAGTATTTT.

The V and J genes are TRBV28 and TRBJ1-6, with 7 nucleotides matching TRBD1. Trimming cost V 8 bases and J 8 bases; bases outside gene matches: 15. CDR3 length equals 16 residues. Per the germline V gene, CDR1 is MDHEN and CDR2 is SYDVKM. For the CDR3, the DNA is TGTGCCAGCCGATCAGGGGCGACAGGGACGTATTCACCCCTCCACTTT. Encoded protein: CASRSGATGTYSPLHF.

This sequence joins TRBV18 and TRBJ1-1; 8 nucleotides align to TRBD1. The CDR3 runs 15 residues. CDR1 is KGHSH, CDR2 LQKENI, per germline. Trimming at V came to 6 bases and at J to 2 bases, leaving 8 bases not matched to a gene. The CDR3 protein is CASSPKTGENTEAFF. The CDR3 DNA sequence: TGTGCCAGCTCGCCGAAGACAGGGGAAAACACTGAAGCTTTCTTT.

This clone came up a few times. The rearrangement uses TRBV27 and TRBJ1-2, with 7 bases fitting TRBD1. J gave up 7 bases and V 5 bases, and 4 bases lay outside the gene matches. This CDR3 is built from 12 residues. Germline V CDR1 and CDR2: MNHEY, SMNVEV (reference sequence). The CDR3 here is CASSRQGGGYTF. CDR3 sequence (DNA): TGTGCCAGCAGTAGACAGGGTGGTGGCTACACCTTC.

The chain recombines TRBV5-4 with TRBJ1-4, with D perhaps matching TRBD1 (6 bases). CDR1 is SGHNT, CDR2 YYREEE, per germline (reference sequence). V lost 4 bases to trimming and J lost 0 bases, with 10 bases between them. The CDR3 length is 15 residues. CDR3: CASSPSGATNEKLFF. CDR3 in DNA: TGTGCCAGCAGCCCCTCAGGGGCAACTAATGAAAAACTGTTTTTT.

The V call is TRBV10-3, the J call TRBJ2-2, with a tentative D call TRBD2 (5 bases). The CDR3 spans 17 residues. V gave up 0 bases and J gave up 4 bases, with 15 bases separating them. Germline assignment: CDR1 ENHRY and CDR2 SYGVKD. CDR3 sequence (DNA): TGTGCCATCAGTGAGTCGAGGTCAGGTGGGAGCACCGGGGAGCTGTTTTTT. As protein: CAISESRSGGSTGELFF.

This chain joins TRBV7-3 and TRBJ2-1; TRBD2 matches at 11 bases. V trimming: 5 bases; J trimming: 3 bases; junction bases outside the gene matches: 6. The V gene's germline CDR1 is SGHTA and CDR2 FQGTGA. CDR3 length: 16 amino acids. CDR3 coding DNA: TGTGCCAGCAGCGCAACCGGGACTAGCGGCTACAATGAGCAGTTCTTC. Translating it yields CASSATGTSGYNEQFF.

The rearrangement joins TRBV6-1 to TRBJ2-6, with a tentative D call TRBD1 (5 bases). From germline, CDR1 is MNHNS and CDR2 SASEGT. The CDR3 contains 15 residues. V was pared by 4 bases and J by 9 bases, with 16 bases between. CDR3 sequence (DNA): TGTGCCAGCAGTGGGATAGACAAACAGGTCAACGTCCTGACTTTC. Translated: CASSGIDKQVNVLTF.

The chain uses TRBV5-5 and TRBJ1-1; TRBD1 agrees at 9 bases. Trimming took 7 bases from V and 6 from J; bases not matched to a gene: 10. Germline V gives CDR1 SGHKS, CDR2 YYEKEE (reference sequence). The CDR3 totals 14 residues. CDR3 in DNA: TGTGCCAGCTATCTTAGGAACAGGGGGCCTGAAGCTTTCTTT. The encoded protein is CASYLRNRGPEAFF.

V and J are TRBV6-4 and TRBJ2-2; weak D call: TRBD1 (6 bases). This CDR3 is built from 15 residues. Germline V CDR1 and CDR2: MRHNA, SNTAGT. V dropped 6 bases and J dropped 6 bases, with 17 bases sitting between them. CDR3 sequence reads: CASRGQIRQAGELFF. DNA of the CDR3: TGTGCCAGCAGAGGACAGATTAGACAGGCCGGGGAGCTGTTTTTT.

This clone has just a few counts. The rearrangement links TRBV5-8 to TRBJ1-2; possible D gene TRBD1, 6 bases. V lost 2 bases, J lost 1 base, and 9 bases lay in between. From germline, CDR1 is SGHTS and CDR2 YDEGEE. The CDR3 runs 14 residues. The CDR3 spells CASSLGQINYGYTF. CDR3 bases: TGTGCCAGCAGCTTAGGACAGATTAACTATGGCTACACCTTC.

The rearrangement uses TRBV4-3 and TRBJ2-1, with 7 bases fitting TRBD1. The CDR3 has 13 residues. Germline V gene data show CDR1 as LGHNA and CDR2 as YSLEER. Losses at the gene ends were 5 bases for V and 5 bases for J; bases not matched to a gene: 3. The CDR3 DNA reads as TGCGCCAGCAGCTGGGGGACAGACAATGAGCAGTTCTTC. It yields the protein CASSWGTDNEQFF.

The CDR3 nucleotides are TGTGCCAGCGGCGGGGGGCGAACTGAAGCTTTCTTT. It is translated as CASGGGRTEAFF. The chain is built from TRBV18 and TRBJ1-1; weak D call: TRBD1 (6 bases). Trimming stripped 8 bases from V and 5 bases from J, with 12 bases between. Germline V gene data show CDR1 as KGHSH and CDR2 as LQKENI. The CDR3 sequence is 12 residues long.

This clone was recorded a few times. The V gene is TRBV7-2, the J gene TRBJ2-2; 7 bases map to TRBD2. This CDR3 spans 17 amino acids. The trim removed 2 bases at V and 0 bases at J, leaving 6 bases unmatched. Germline V CDR1 and CDR2: SGHTA, FQGNSA. CDR3 in DNA: TGTGCCAGCAGCTTATCGTCCGGACTAGCGAACACCGGGGAGCTGTTTTTT. It yields the protein CASSLSSGLANTGELFF.

The chain has TRBV9 and TRBJ1-4, with 7 nucleotides matching TRBD1. Germline CDR1 reads SGDLS; CDR2 reads YYNGEE. The CDR3 length is 15 residues. The junction had 6 bases not matched to a gene; V was cut back by 2 bases and J by 5 bases. CDR3 loop: CASSVRQGGNEKLFF. In nucleotides, the CDR3 is TGTGCCAGCAGCGTGAGACAGGGTGGGAATGAAAAACTGTTTTTT.

This CDR3 reads CASSVGLPTEAFF. In nucleotides, the CDR3 is TGTGCCAGCAGCGTGGGACTTCCTACTGAAGCTTTCTTT. V usage is TRBV5-6 and J usage is TRBJ1-1, with D perhaps matching TRBD1 (5 bases). The CDR3 is 13 amino acids. Looked up from germline, CDR1 is SGHDT and CDR2 is YYEEEE. Trimming removed 4 bases from V and 5 bases from J, with 12 bases in between.

J is TRBJ1-2 and V is TRBV7-9; TRBD1 is a possible D gene (6 bases). From germline, CDR1 is SEHNR and CDR2 FQNEAQ (reference sequence). V shed 5 bases and J shed 2 bases, with 15 bases lying between them. This CDR3 region has 15 residues. CDR3 sequence (DNA): TGTGCCAGCAGCACGCAATCCGGGACAAACTATGGCTACACCTTC. This translates into CASSTQSGTNYGYTF.

The chain joins TRBV27 to TRBJ1-6; D is ambiguous. V was clipped by 5 bases and J by 6 bases, with 14 bases between them. Germline CDR1 and CDR2: MNHEY and SMNVEV (reference sequence). CDR3 length equals 15 residues. In DNA form, the CDR3 reads TGTGCCAGCAGTCCTGGCAGAAATTCTAATTCACCCCTCCACTTT. Protein sequence: CASSPGRNSNSPLHF.

CDR3 bases: TGTGCCAGCAGCCCAGGACAGGGCTGGATTCGAGGTCAGCCCCAGCATTTT. This translates into CASSPGQGWIRGQPQHF. The chain joins TRBV7-6 to TRBJ1-5, with 8 nucleotides matching TRBD1. The CDR3 is 17 residues long. Per germline, CDR1 SGHVS and CDR2 FNYEAQ. V trimming: 5 bases; J trimming: 6 bases; junction bases outside the gene matches: 15.

The V and J genes are TRBV29-1 and TRBJ1-2; D remains ambiguous. Trimming left V 4 bases short and J 10 bases short, with 7 bases between. The CDR3 runs 9 residues. The germline gives CDR1 SQVTM, CDR2 ANQGSEA. Here the CDR3 DNA reads TGCAGCGTTGCTACCCCCTACACCTTC. Translation gives CSVATPYTF.

DNA of the CDR3: TGTGCCAGCAGCTTATGGGCCGGGACAGTGCCCGGAAGGGCTGAAGCTTTCTTT. As protein: CASSLWAGTVPGRAEAFF. The rearrangement links TRBV7-9 to TRBJ1-1; 7 bases are a match to TRBD1. The germline gives CDR1 SEHNR, CDR2 FQNEAQ (reference sequence). The length of the CDR3 is 18 residues. After removal of 2 bases from V and 6 bases from J, the junction contained 18 bases not matched to a gene.

This chain joins TRBV5-6 and TRBJ1-4; D call uncertain. Trimming stripped 1 base from V and 6 bases from J, with 10 bases between. This CDR3 has 14 amino acids. The V gene's germline CDR1 is SGHDT and CDR2 YYEEEE. CDR3 in DNA: TGTGCCAGCAGCTTGTCAGGTGGCGATGAAAAACTGTTTTTT. It is translated as CASSLSGGDEKLFF.